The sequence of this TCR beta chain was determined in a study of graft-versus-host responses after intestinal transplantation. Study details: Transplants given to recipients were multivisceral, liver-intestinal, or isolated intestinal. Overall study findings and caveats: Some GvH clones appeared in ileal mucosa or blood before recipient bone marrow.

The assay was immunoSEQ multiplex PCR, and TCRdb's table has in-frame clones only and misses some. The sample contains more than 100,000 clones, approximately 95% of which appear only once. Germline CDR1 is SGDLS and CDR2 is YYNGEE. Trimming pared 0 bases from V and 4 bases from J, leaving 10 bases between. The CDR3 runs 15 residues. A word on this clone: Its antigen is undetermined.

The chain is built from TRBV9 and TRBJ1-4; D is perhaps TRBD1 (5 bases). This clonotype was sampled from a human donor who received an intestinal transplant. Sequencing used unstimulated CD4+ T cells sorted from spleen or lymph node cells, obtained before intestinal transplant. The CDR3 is CASSVAGGINEKLFF. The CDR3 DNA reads TGTGCCAGCAGCGTAGCTGGGGGGATTAATGAAAAACTGTTTTTT.